The clone carrying this T cell receptor beta chain has just one count. The V end was cut by 5 bases, the J end by 4 bases, with 14 bases between. The length of the CDR3 is 14 residues. Germline assignment: CDR1 SGHTA and CDR2 FQGNSA. In the original analysis: Nucleated cell number was recorded as an estimate derived from reference gene primer amplification. Profiled with immunoSEQ multiplex PCR; TCRdb holds only in-frame clones, not every one. D and trimming come from the DNA, and the V and J calls and clone size come from that table. The sample carries roughly 75,000 clones, over 70% recorded once. These data originate in a study of blood T cell repertoires in COVID-19. On the study more broadly: Acute and convalescent COVID-19 samples came from the United States, Italy and Spain. Sample material is recorded as cDNA or gDNA derived from T cells, B-cell-depleted T cells, or PBMCs.

This chain connects TRBV7-2 to TRBJ1-1, with D perhaps matching TRBD1 (5 bases). The sample was peripheral blood. The receptor was derived from a man over 45 with acute or convalescent COVID-19. This CDR3 reads CASSPDRRGTEAFF. The CDR3 bases are TGTGCCAGCAGCCCTGACCGGAGGGGCACTGAAGCTTTCTTT.